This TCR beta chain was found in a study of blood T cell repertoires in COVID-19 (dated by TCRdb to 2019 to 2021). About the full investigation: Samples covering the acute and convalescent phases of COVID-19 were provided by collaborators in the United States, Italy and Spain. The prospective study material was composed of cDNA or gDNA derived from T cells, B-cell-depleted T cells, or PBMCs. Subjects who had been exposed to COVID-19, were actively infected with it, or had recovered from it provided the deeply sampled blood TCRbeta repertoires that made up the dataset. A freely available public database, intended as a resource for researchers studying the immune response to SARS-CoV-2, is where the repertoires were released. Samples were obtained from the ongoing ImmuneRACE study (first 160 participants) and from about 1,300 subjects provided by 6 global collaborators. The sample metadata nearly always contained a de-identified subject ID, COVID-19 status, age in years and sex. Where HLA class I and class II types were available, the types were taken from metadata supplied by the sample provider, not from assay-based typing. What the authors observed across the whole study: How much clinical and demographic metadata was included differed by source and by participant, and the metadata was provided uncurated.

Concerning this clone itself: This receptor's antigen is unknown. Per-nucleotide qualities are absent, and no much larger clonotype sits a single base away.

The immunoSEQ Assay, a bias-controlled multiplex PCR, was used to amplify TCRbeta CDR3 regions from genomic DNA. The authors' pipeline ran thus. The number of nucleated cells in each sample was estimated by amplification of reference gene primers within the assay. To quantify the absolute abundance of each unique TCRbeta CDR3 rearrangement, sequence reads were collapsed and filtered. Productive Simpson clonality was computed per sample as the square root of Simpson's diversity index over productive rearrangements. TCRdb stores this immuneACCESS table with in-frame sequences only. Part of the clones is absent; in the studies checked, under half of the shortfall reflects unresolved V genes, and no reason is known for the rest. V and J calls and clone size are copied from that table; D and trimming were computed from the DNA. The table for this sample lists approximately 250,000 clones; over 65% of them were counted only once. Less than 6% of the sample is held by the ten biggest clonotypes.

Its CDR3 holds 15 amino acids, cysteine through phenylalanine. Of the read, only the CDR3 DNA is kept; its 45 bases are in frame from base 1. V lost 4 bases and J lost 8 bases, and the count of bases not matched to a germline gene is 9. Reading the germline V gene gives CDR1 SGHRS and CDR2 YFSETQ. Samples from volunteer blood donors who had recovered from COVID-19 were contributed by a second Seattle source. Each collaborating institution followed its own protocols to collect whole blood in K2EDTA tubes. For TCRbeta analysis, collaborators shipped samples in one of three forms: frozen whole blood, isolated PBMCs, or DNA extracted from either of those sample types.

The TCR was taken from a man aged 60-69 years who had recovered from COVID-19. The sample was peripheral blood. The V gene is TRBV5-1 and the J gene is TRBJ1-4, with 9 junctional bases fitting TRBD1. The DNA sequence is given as TGCGCCAGCAGCCCCGGACAGGGGAGAGGGGAAAAACTGTTTTTT. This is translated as CASSPGQGRGEKLFF.